This T cell receptor (beta chain) emerged from a study of PD-1 blockade in classical Hodgkin lymphoma. Details on this clone: What it binds is not known.

Profiling relied on immunoSEQ multiplex PCR, and the TCRdb table lists in-frame clones only, not all of them. The table has some 150,000 clones, 78% seen once. This CDR3 is built from 13 residues. The germline V gene has CDR1 MNHNY and CDR2 SVGAGI (reference sequence). The J segment lost 6 bases and the V segment lost 2 bases, leaving 3 bases of the junction unmatched. No patient escaped relapse after autologous stem cell transplantation, and brentuximab vedotin exposure varied. Broader study findings: Baseline diversity in complete responders resembled that of newly diagnosed patients.

The V gene is TRBV6-6, the J gene TRBJ1-2; 7 nucleotides match TRBD1. The sequences come from peripheral blood mononuclear cells (PBMCs), collected before the second cycle of nivolumab. This TCR derives from a human donor with classical Hodgkin lymphoma. The CDR3 nucleotides read TGTGCCAGCAGTTACGGGACAGTAGATGGCTACACCTTC. This encodes CASSYGTVDGYTF.